This TCR beta chain was profiled in a study of molecular identifiers for immune sequencing clone quantification. Bulk libraries came from a prior protocol with listed TCR primers. TCRdb called the PCR reads again in MiXCR, with one record for every CDR3 protein. The top ten clones hold roughly 1% of a sample with approximately 37,000 distinct CDR3 sequences, approximately 21% of them seen once. This clonotype was counted many times. Its specificity is unknown. Study-wide results and caveats: Among one million naive cells, spiked Jurkat TCR RNA from a single cell was reportedly detectable.

V lost 5 bases, J lost 2 bases, and 11 bases stayed unmatched. CDR3 length: 16 amino acids. Per the germline V gene, CDR1 is SGHAT and CDR2 is FQNNGV. Naive CD8 T cells were sorted, and the gate applied was CD8+CD4-CCR7+CD45RA+. The clonotype originates from a human donor in good health. Some libraries in this study had Jurkat cell RNA spiked in. V is TRBV11-2 and J is TRBJ2-5; TRBD1 agrees at 7 bases. The specimen was naive CD8+ T cells from blood, with Jurkat cell RNA spiked in. Documented subset: FACS-sorted CD8+CD4-CCR7+CD45RA+ naive T cells. CDR3 sequence: CASSPLRGFSQETQYF. The CDR3 region has the DNA TGTGCCAGCAGCCCTCTCAGGGGGTTCTCTCAAGAGACCCAGTACTTC.